This TCR beta chain derives from a study of breast tumors, draining lymph nodes, adjacent tissues. Findings of the study overall: Data only fit, rather than demonstrated, lymph node origin of most tumor T cells. Tumor TCR diversity was below lymph nodes but above nontumor tissue.

From the multiplex PCR reads, TCRdb called clonotypes with MiXCR, one entry per CDR3 protein. The sample includes 170,000 or so distinct CDR3 sequences, 25% to 40% of them seen just once. CDR3 size: 17 residues. After removal of 1 base from V and 8 bases from J, the junction contained 13 bases not matched to a gene. Germline values: CDR1 MNHEY, CDR2 SMNVEV (reference sequence). Samples came from axillary lymph nodes draining the breast cancer. Turning to this clonotype: Its antigen remains unknown.

The receptor's source is a female donor with breast cancer. Some clones in this sample may be carry-over from other donors' samples. Sequenced sample: axillary lymph node tissue. This chain uses TRBV27 with TRBJ2-1, with TRBD1 identical over 8 bases. CDR3 in amino acids: CASSLWTGSSRRDEQFF. CDR3 bases: TGTGCCAGCAGTTTATGGACAGGGAGTAGTCGGCGCGATGAGCAGTTCTTC.